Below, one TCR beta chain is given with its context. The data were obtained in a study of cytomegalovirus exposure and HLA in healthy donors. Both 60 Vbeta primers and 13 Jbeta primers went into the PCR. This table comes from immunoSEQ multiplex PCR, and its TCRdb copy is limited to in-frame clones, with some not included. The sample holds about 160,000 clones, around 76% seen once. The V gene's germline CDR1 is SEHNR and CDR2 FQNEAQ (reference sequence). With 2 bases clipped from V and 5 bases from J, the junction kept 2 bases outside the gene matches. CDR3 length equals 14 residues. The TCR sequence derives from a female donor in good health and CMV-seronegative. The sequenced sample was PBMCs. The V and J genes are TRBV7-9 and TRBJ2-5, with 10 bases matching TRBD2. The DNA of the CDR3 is TGTGCCAGCAGCTTACTAGCGGGAGTTGAGACCCAGTACTTC. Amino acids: CASSLLAGVETQYF.